These 30 T cell receptor beta chains were sequenced from one sample in a study of T cells after yellow fever vaccination. TCRdb re-called the 5' RACE reads with MiXCR, one entry per CDR3 protein. Of around 300,000 distinct CDR3 sequences in the sample, approximately 4% were seen once. Sequencing used PBMCs, obtained 5 days after the yellow fever booster vaccination. The receptors were sampled from a man younger than 35 who received the YFV17D yellow fever vaccine.

The chain carries TRBV21-1 and TRBJ1-3; the table calls TRBD1, which could not be checked here. TRBV21-1 is marked as a pseudogene. This CDR3 is built from 18 residues. The CDR3: CASSSRSRTGYTGNTIYF. The DNA for the CDR3 is TGTGCCAGCAGCTCCCGGAGCCGGACAGGGTACACTGGAAACACCATATATTTT.

This clonotype was recorded many times. This chain uses TRBV7-2 with TRBJ2-7; TRBD1 might be the D (6 bases). CDR1 and CDR2 from the germline V gene are SGHTA and FQGNSA. The CDR3 has 13 residues. V lost 5 bases, J lost 5 bases, and 13 bases lay in between. The CDR3 coding sequence is TGTGCCAGCAGCCCGGACAGTTTGGACGAGCAGTACTTC. Translating gives CASSPDSLDEQYF. Using reference TRBV7-2 and TRBJ2-7 for the parts outside the CDR3, the full variable domain is GAGVSQSPSNKVTEKGKDVELRCDPISGHTALYWYRQSLGQGLEFLIYFQGNSAPDKSGLPSDRFSAERTGGSVSTLTIQRTQQEDSAVYLCASSPDSLDEQYFGPGTRLTVT.

In this sample, this clonotype turned up many times. This chain's CDR3 is CASSLPGSEQFF. CDR3 coding DNA: TGCGCCAGCAGCTTGCCAGGGAGTGAGCAGTTCTTC. The V gene is TRBV5-1, the J gene TRBJ2-1; D is tentatively TRBD1 or TRBD2 (5 bases each). This CDR3 region has 12 residues. In germline, CDR1 is SGHRS, CDR2 YFSETQ. Trimming removed 1 base from V and 9 bases from J, with 8 bases in between.

This clonotype was seen only a few times. The rearrangement joins TRBV5-1 to TRBJ2-5; 9 nucleotides agree with TRBD2. The CDR3 spans 15 residues. V shed 0 bases, J shed 4 bases, and the junction held 4 bases outside the gene matches. The germline gives CDR1 SGHRS, CDR2 YFSETQ. The CDR3, as DNA: TGCGCCAGCAGCTTGGTTGTAGCGGGGGCAGAGACCCAGTACTTC. Translation gives CASSLVVAGAETQYF.

This clonotype was counted only a few times. This chain uses TRBV6-5 with TRBJ1-3; a weak D match, TRBD1 (5 bases). This CDR3 is 15 amino acids long. The V gene lost 8 bases and the J gene lost 0 bases, with 14 bases spanning the gap. Germline CDR1 MNHEY, CDR2 SVGAGI. The CDR3 loop is CASRTAGLSGNTIYF. The CDR3, as DNA: TGTGCCAGCCGGACGGCGGGGCTCTCTGGAAACACCATATATTTT.

The table lists this clonotype with many counts. At one boundary the junction diverges from the germline segment, which might be a read error. The V and J genes are TRBV5-1 and TRBJ1-5; 9 positions agree with TRBD1. CDR1 and CDR2 (germline): SGHRS, YFSETQ. The CDR3 spans 15 residues. The DNA of the CDR3 is TGTGCCAGCAGCCCGGGACAGGGAAGCAATCAGCCCCAGCATTTT. Its protein is CASSPGQGSNQPQHF. Full variable domain (missing parts from reference TRBV5-1 and TRBJ1-5): KAGVTQTPRYLIKTRGQQVTLSCSPISGHRSVSWYQQTPGQGLQFLFEYFSETQRNKGNFPGRFSGRQFSNSRSEMNVSTLELGDSALYLCASSPGQGSNQPQHFGDGTRLSIL.

The chain couples TRBV6-5 to TRBJ1-2; D is undetermined. Trimming removed 0 bases at V and 6 bases at J, with 11 bases between. CDR1 is MNHEY, CDR2 SVGAGI, per germline. The CDR3 runs 14 residues. The CDR3 DNA reads TGTGCCAGCAGTTACTCGCGCAGTACCGATGGCTACACCTTC. This sequence encodes CASSYSRSTDGYTF.

This clonotype occurred a few times. This sequence joins TRBV5-1 and TRBJ2-2; 8 bases fit TRBD2. The germline CDR1 and CDR2 sequences are SGHRS and YFSETQ. The CDR3 extends over 20 amino acids. Trimming cost V 0 bases and J 2 bases; bases outside gene matches: 15. CDR3 sequence: CASSLVSVRGGPTNTGELFF. The CDR3 region has the DNA TGCGCCAGCAGCTTGGTATCGGTCCGGGGGGGCCCCACCAACACCGGGGAGCTGTTTTTT.

This clonotype showed up just a few times. The CDR3 DNA reads TGTGCCAGCAGTCAGGGGGTTCAGTCACCCCTCCACTTT. Encoded protein: CASSQGVQSPLHF. This chain joins TRBV6-2 or TRBV6-3 and TRBJ1-6; 7 nucleotides match TRBD1. The CDR3 is 13 residues long. Germline assignment: CDR1 MNHEY and CDR2 SVGEGT. With 5 bases clipped from V and 10 bases from J, the junction kept 5 bases outside the gene matches.

In this sample, this clonotype turned up many times. This chain joins TRBV5-1 and TRBJ1-5; D gene unclear. V was pared by 2 bases and J by 1 base, with 4 bases between. Germline CDR1 SGHRS, CDR2 YFSETQ. The CDR3 covers 13 residues. CDR3: CASSFGSNQPQHF. The CDR3 DNA reads TGCGCCAGCAGCTTTGGGAGCAATCAGCCCCAGCATTTT.

This clonotype was seen at least ten times. The chain recombines TRBV29-1 with TRBJ1-2; D remains ambiguous. The CDR3 totals 13 residues. Germline CDR1 is SQVTM and CDR2 is ANQGSEA. V lost 6 bases and J lost 0, with 11 bases in between. Here the CDR3 reads CSVGSEANYGYTF. The CDR3 bases are TGCAGCGTGGGGTCCGAAGCTAACTATGGCTACACCTTC.

This clonotype was observed a few times. This sequence joins TRBV3-1 and TRBJ1-6; D is unclear. V lost 6 bases and J lost 10, with 16 bases in between. The CDR3 spans 14 residues. Germline loops: CDR1 LGHDT, CDR2 YNNKEL (reference sequence). The CDR3 DNA sequence: TGTGCCAGCAGGCCGGGTTCGGTAGGATCACCCCTCCACTTT. Translating it yields CASRPGSVGSPLHF.

This clonotype was recorded many times. The J gene is TRBJ2-5, the V gene TRBV4-3; D remains ambiguous. Between the trimmed V and J ends, which lost 0 bases and 2 bases, there was a span of 10 bases. CDR1 is LGHNA and CDR2 is YSLEER in the germline V gene. The CDR3 has 15 residues. The CDR3 nucleotides are TGCGCCAGCAGCCAAGATCGGTACGGACAAGAGACCCAGTACTTC. As protein: CASSQDRYGQETQYF.

This chain links TRBV7-9 with TRBJ1-6; D gene unclear. Trimming stripped 3 bases from V and 6 bases from J, with 6 bases between. The germline V gene has CDR1 SEHNR and CDR2 FQNEAQ (reference sequence). The CDR3 spans 13 residues. The chain's CDR3 is CASSLSPNSPLHF. The CDR3 DNA reads as TGTGCCAGCAGCTTGAGTCCTAATTCACCCCTCCACTTT. The whole variable domain, remainder taken from reference TRBV7-9 and TRBJ1-6, is DTGVSQNPRHKITKRGQNVTFRCDPISEHNRLYWYRQTLGQGPEFLTYFQNEAQLEKSRLLSDRFSAERPKGSFSTLEIQRTEQGDSAMYLCASSLSPNSPLHFGNGTRLTVT.

This clonotype was recorded only once. The chain employs TRBV4-2 and TRBJ2-3, with 12 bases fitting TRBD2. The V segment lost 0 bases and the J segment 9 bases; nucleotides outside the gene matches: 10. Germline CDR1 reads LGHNA; CDR2 reads YNFKEQ. The CDR3 runs to 17 residues. The CDR3 region has the DNA TGTGCCAGCAGCCAAGATTCGGCTAGCGGGGGGGCGGTCACGCAGTATTTT. It specifies CASSQDSASGGAVTQYF.

Points on this clonotype: An end of the junction differs from the germline gene, which may be a read error. This rearrangement joins TRBV30 to TRBJ1-2; D gene unclear. Germline-derived CDR1 and CDR2 are GTSNPN and SVGIG (reference sequence). The CDR3 loop spans 13 amino acids. The CDR3 loop reads CAWSVRPGYGYIF. For the CDR3, the DNA is TGTGCCTGGAGTGTAAGGCCGGGCTATGGCTACATCTTC.

V is TRBV5-8 and J is TRBJ2-3; TRBD1 might be the D (6 bases). Trimming left V 2 bases short and J 6 bases short, with 16 bases between. This CDR3 contains 15 residues. Germline-derived CDR1 and CDR2 are SGHTS and YDEGEE. The CDR3 here is CASSLFRQDADTQYF. CDR3 bases: TGTGCCAGCAGCTTATTCCGACAGGATGCCGATACGCAGTATTTT.

The chain carries TRBV12-3 or TRBV12-4 and TRBJ2-6; a possible D gene is TRBD1 (7 bases). Deletions cut 5 bases from V and 2 bases from J, with 16 bases between. This CDR3 has 17 amino acids. The CDR3 region is CASSLTGRSTGANVLTF. CDR3 DNA sequence: TGTGCCAGCAGTCTGACAGGGAGGAGCACTGGGGCCAACGTCCTGACTTTC.

This chain joins TRBV4-1 and TRBJ2-1; TRBD1 might be the D (5 bases). The V end lost 0 bases, the J end lost 5 bases, and 14 bases lay between the germline ends. Per germline, CDR1 MGHRA and CDR2 YSYEKL. This CDR3 is 16 amino acids long. CDR3 bases: TGCGCCAGCAGCCAAGATCGGAGCAGGGTAGACAATGAGCAGTTCTTC. Its protein is CASSQDRSRVDNEQFF.

The V and J genes are TRBV4-1 and TRBJ1-6, with 7 bases lining up with TRBD1. The germline CDR1 and CDR2 sequences are MGHRA and YSYEKL. V lost 1 base to trimming and J lost 9 bases; unmatched junction nucleotides: 6. This CDR3 has 15 residues. The CDR3 protein is CASSQARAGGSPLHF. CDR3 DNA sequence: TGCGCCAGCAGCCAAGCCCGGGCAGGGGGTTCACCCCTCCACTTT.

The V gene is TRBV18, the J gene TRBJ2-1, with D tentatively TRBD1 (6 bases). Germline CDR1 reads KGHSH; CDR2 reads LQKENI. The CDR3 is 14 amino acids. The ends were cut back, 3 bases at V and 3 bases at J, with 9 bases in the middle. CDR3 bases: TGTGCCAGCTCACCGATGACAGGCTACAATGAGCAGTTCTTC. It is translated as CASSPMTGYNEQFF.

The chain uses TRBV7-2 and TRBJ1-1, with 10 bases lining up with TRBD1. This CDR3 is built from 16 residues. V lost 3 bases and J lost 0; bases outside the gene matches: 4. Germline V lookup: CDR1 SGHTA, CDR2 FQGNSA. This CDR3 is CASSFAGTGVNTEAFF. CDR3 DNA sequence: TGTGCCAGCAGCTTCGCTGGGACAGGGGTGAACACTGAAGCTTTCTTT.

In its sample, this clonotype was seen many times. The chain's CDR3 is CSVVGQIFLNEQFF. CDR3 bases: TGCAGCGTTGTTGGACAGATTTTTCTGAATGAGCAGTTCTTC. This chain links TRBV29-1 with TRBJ2-1; tentatively, D is TRBD1 (6 bases). Germline CDR1 reads SQVTM; CDR2 reads ANQGSEA. Trimming took 4 bases from V and 7 from J, leaving 17 bases between them. The CDR3 is 14 residues long.

This chain connects TRBV7-9 to TRBJ1-4, with D unclear. The V and J ends lost 1 base and 3 bases respectively, with 12 bases between them. Germline loops: CDR1 SEHNR, CDR2 FQNEAQ (reference sequence). This CDR3 spans 16 amino acids. The chain's CDR3 is CASSLVATAANEKLFF. The CDR3 DNA reads as TGTGCCAGCAGCTTAGTAGCGACCGCGGCTAATGAAAAACTGTTTTTT.

The gene calls are TRBV18 and TRBJ1-2; 11 bases are a match to TRBD1. The CDR3 loop spans 19 amino acids. Germline trimming cut 5 bases from V and 1 base from J; bases unmatched to any gene: 15. Germline CDR1 is KGHSH and CDR2 is LQKENI. CDR3 amino acids: CASSIGTSGTGGINYGYTF. The CDR3 bases are TGTGCCAGCTCAATAGGAACCTCCGGGACAGGGGGTATTAACTATGGCTACACCTTC.

This clonotype was seen repeatedly, ten times or more. The chain couples TRBV7-2 to TRBJ2-3, with TRBD2 identical over 12 bases. The CDR3 contains 17 residues. Trimming cost V 1 base and J 2 bases; bases outside gene matches: 4. Looked up from germline, CDR1 is SGHTA and CDR2 is FQGNSA. In DNA form, the CDR3 reads TGTGCCAGCAGCTTAGGACTAGCGGGGGCTTCCACAGATACGCAGTATTTT. Protein product: CASSLGLAGASTDTQYF.

Ten or more counts support this clonotype. CDR3 sequence: CSVNPGVTEAFF. For the CDR3, the DNA is TGCAGTGTAAACCCAGGGGTCACTGAAGCTTTCTTT. This chain joins TRBV20-1 and TRBJ1-1, with D possibly TRBD1 on 6 matching bases. Germline V gene sequence: CDR1 DFQATT, CDR2 SNEGSKA (reference sequence). This CDR3 comprises 12 residues. The V and J ends lost 7 bases and 4 bases respectively, with 13 bases between them.

At least ten counts were recorded for this clonotype. The rearrangement uses TRBV5-1 and TRBJ1-1; D perhaps matches TRBD1 (5 bases). The CDR3 consists of 16 residues. CDR1 is SGHRS, CDR2 YFSETQ, per germline. V was shortened by 4 bases and J by 4 bases, with 20 bases between the two germline ends. The chain's CDR3 is CASSLGGPQAGTEAFF. The CDR3 DNA follows: TGCGCCAGCAGCCTGGGGGGACCCCAGGCGGGCACTGAAGCTTTCTTT. Filled out from reference TRBV5-1 and TRBJ1-1, the complete variable domain reads KAGVTQTPRYLIKTRGQQVTLSCSPISGHRSVSWYQQTPGQGLQFLFEYFSETQRNKGNFPGRFSGRQFSNSRSEMNVSTLELGDSALYLCASSLGGPQAGTEAFFGQGTRLTVV.

There are many counts of this clonotype. The limits of the CDR3 on the DNA are not certain, so only TCRdb's listed CDR3 is given. The chain employs TRBV5-1 and TRBJ2-2. Termini included, the CDR3 measures 13 amino acids. CDR1 is SGHRS, CDR2 YFSETQ, per germline. CDR3 in amino acids: CASSFLRAGELFF.

The table lists this clonotype with many counts. V is TRBV18 and J is TRBJ1-5; 9 positions match TRBD1. Germline V lookup: CDR1 KGHSH, CDR2 LQKENI. V was pared by 0 bases and J by 7 bases, with 7 bases of the junction left unmatched. This CDR3 has 16 amino acids. The CDR3 DNA sequence: TGTGCCAGCTCACCACCAATGGGACAGGGAGACCAGCCCCAGCATTTT. Amino acid sequence: CASSPPMGQGDQPQHF.